This TCR beta chain is from a study of blood T cells in healthy people across ages. Sample-barcoded 5' priming and a J-beta primer mix drove a second PCR of about 6 to 11 cycles. MiXCR, applied by TCRdb to the 5' RACE reads, yields one record per CDR3 protein. The data contain some 890,000 distinct CDR3 sequences, just under 30% of them singletons. Germline CDR1 reads DFQATT; CDR2 reads SNEGSKA (reference sequence). V was cut by 1 base and J by 2 bases, with 9 bases left in between. This CDR3 region has 13 residues. This clonotype has ten or more counts. These records were also assigned to another study, of T cells of mothers and their children.

Sequencing was performed on blood. The TCR sequence derives from a woman aged 40 to 55 in good health. V is TRBV20-1 and J is TRBJ2-7; D remains unclear. The DNA of the CDR3 is TGCAGTGCTAGAGGAACAGAAGCCTACGAGCAGTACTTC. This gives the protein CSARGTEAYEQYF.